This T cell receptor (beta chain) stems from a study of blood T cell repertoires in COVID-19 (dated by TCRdb to the early 2020s). With regard to the full study: Samples from collaborators originated in the United States, Italy and Spain and spanned both the acute and convalescent phases of COVID-19. The material from the prospective study consisted of cDNA or gDNA derived from T cells, B-cell-depleted T cells, or PBMCs. Deeply sampled blood TCRbeta repertoires from subjects exposed to, actively infected with, or recovered from COVID-19 were included in the dataset. The repertoires were released in a freely available public database meant as a resource for research on the immune response to SARS-CoV-2. Samples were obtained from the ongoing ImmuneRACE study (first 160 participants) and from 1,254 subjects provided by 6 global collaborators. Sample metadata almost always included a de-identified subject ID, COVID-19 status, age in years and sex. Where available, HLA class I and class II types were taken from metadata supplied by the sample provider and were not determined by assay-based typing.

About this clone itself: The specificity of this receptor is unknown. Per-base quality was not reported, and no clone a single base away is much larger than it.

Overall results and qualifications from the work: Clinical and demographic metadata were provided uncurated, with the amount varying by source and participant.

Collaborating institutions collected whole blood in K2EDTA tubes following their own protocols. For TCRbeta analysis, collaborators shipped samples in one of three forms: frozen whole blood, isolated PBMCs, or DNA extracted from either of those sample types. From the cysteine through the phenylalanine, the CDR3 covers 15 amino acids. Only the CDR3 portion is preserved as DNA: 45 bases, with reading frame beginning at the first base. Germline trimming amounts to 3 bases on V and 4 bases on J, with 6 as the count of junction bases outside the gene matches. According to the germline V gene, CDR1 reads KGHSH and CDR2 reads LQKENI. TCRbeta CDR3 regions were amplified from genomic DNA by means of the immunoSEQ Assay, a bias-controlled multiplex PCR. The paper's processing steps were these. The number of nucleated cells in each sample was estimated by amplification of reference gene primers within the assay. Sequence reads were collapsed and filtered to measure the absolute abundance of every unique TCRbeta CDR3 rearrangement. Productive Simpson clonality was computed per sample as the square root of Simpson's diversity index over productive rearrangements. Entries here come from immuneACCESS through TCRdb and include only in-frame sequences with V and J called. Some clones fail to appear in such tables; in the studies checked, an unresolved V gene covers under half of the shortfall, and the cause of the remainder is unknown. Clone size and the V and J calls come from that table; the DNA yielded D and trimming. The sample includes a few hundred thousand clones, with approximately 81% observed a single time. The ten largest clonotypes hold just under 20% of the sample.

The sequenced material came from peripheral blood. The TCR originated in a man aged 30 to 45 with active or convalescent COVID-19. Recombination linked TRBV18 to TRBJ1-1; TRBD1 aligns with 9 central bases. The sequenced DNA: TGTGCCAGCTCACCCGGGACAGGGAGGACCACTGAAGCTTTCTTT. The translation is CASSPGTGRTTEAFF.